One sample yielded the 17 T cell receptor beta chains listed below, sequenced in a study of blood T cell repertoires in COVID-19 (TCRdb year 2020). Library generation was performed with the immunoSEQ multiplex PCR assay. TCRdb re-hosts the immuneACCESS table, in-frame sequences only. Its copies lack some clones; in the studies checked, an unresolved V gene accounts for under half of them, and the cause for the rest is not known. Present in this sample are around 250,000 clones, 80% to 90% of which were seen just once. Clones ranked in the top ten supply approximately 3.4% of the sample. Material: PBMCs or T cells enriched from blood (not recorded which). Source of these receptors: a woman in her 40s who had been exposed to COVID-19.

The chain is built from TRBV6-4 and TRBJ1-6; D possibly corresponds to TRBD1 (5 bases). This CDR3 region has 15 residues. Looked up from germline, CDR1 is MRHNA and CDR2 is SNTAGT. V was clipped by 0 bases and J by 9 bases, with 12 bases between them. CDR3 bases: TGTGCCAGCAGTGACTCTGGGGCAGGGTTTTCACCCCTCCACTTT. This codes for CASSDSGAGFSPLHF.

V usage is TRBV2 and J usage is TRBJ2-7, with 9 nucleotides matching TRBD1. V was clipped by 8 bases and J by 3 bases; unmatched bases: 11. This CDR3 has 15 amino acids. CDR1 is SNHLY and CDR2 is FYNNEI in the germline V gene. This CDR3 is CASRRTPGQGYEQYF. The CDR3 DNA is TGTGCCAGCCGGAGAACTCCGGGACAGGGCTACGAGCAGTACTTC.

This chain connects TRBV6-2 or TRBV6-3 to TRBJ2-3; the D gene is possibly TRBD2 (6 bases). V was clipped by 6 bases and J by 10 bases, with 20 bases between them. Germline V lookup: CDR1 MNHEY, CDR2 SVGEGT. The CDR3 covers 14 residues. CDR3 protein: CASSTDLLPGAQYF. The CDR3, as DNA: TGTGCCAGCAGCACGGACTTATTGCCGGGGGCGCAGTATTTT.

This chain links TRBV18 with TRBJ1-1, with 9 bases aligning to TRBD1. V trimming: 0 bases; J trimming: 1 base; junction bases outside the gene matches: 6. Germline assignment: CDR1 KGHSH and CDR2 LQKENI. The CDR3 runs to 17 residues. The CDR3, as DNA: TGTGCCAGCTCACCACCGGGACAGGGTCCCAGGAACACTGAAGCTTTCTTT. Amino acids: CASSPPGQGPRNTEAFF.

The CDR3 coding sequence is TGTGCCAGCAGCTTATCAGGGGGGCAGAACACTGAAGCTTTCTTT. It is translated as CASSLSGGQNTEAFF. This chain uses TRBV11-2 with TRBJ1-1; 7 bases are a match to TRBD1. J gave up 1 base and V 2 bases, and 4 bases lay outside the gene matches. Germline V CDR1 and CDR2: SGHAT, FQNNGV. The CDR3 sequence is 15 residues long. Variable domain in full (rest from reference TRBV11-2 and TRBJ1-1): EAGVAQSPRYKIIEKRQSVAFWCNPISGHATLYWYQQILGQGPKLLIQFQNNGVVDDSQLPKDRFSAERLKGVDSTLKIQPAKLEDSAVYLCASSLSGGQNTEAFFGQGTRLTVV.

The J gene is TRBJ1-2, the V gene TRBV4-3; the match to TRBD1 covers 7 bases. There are 15 residues in the CDR3. Trimming cost V 3 bases and J 8 bases; bases outside gene matches: 12. Germline-derived CDR1 and CDR2 are LGHNA and YSLEER. The CDR3 here is CASSHGTVTTGGYTF. CDR3 DNA sequence: TGCGCCAGCAGCCACGGGACAGTTACGACTGGGGGCTACACCTTC.

V and J are TRBV30 and TRBJ1-5; 7 bases are shared with TRBD1. The ends lost 3 bases at V and 7 bases at J; junction bases unmatched: 9. Looked up from germline, CDR1 is GTSNPN and CDR2 is SVGIG (reference sequence). This CDR3 spans 14 amino acids. CDR3 loop: CAWRAGGRGQPQHF. The CDR3 DNA sequence: TGTGCCTGGAGAGCAGGGGGAAGAGGCCAGCCCCAGCATTTT.

The chain carries TRBV4-2 and TRBJ2-6, with 7 bases identical to TRBD1. V shed 3 bases and J 4 bases; nucleotides not matched to a gene: 18. CDR1 is LGHNA and CDR2 is YNFKEQ in the germline V gene. The CDR3 runs to 20 residues. This CDR3 is CASSQVRQGFGGSGANVLTF. CDR3 bases: TGTGCCAGCAGCCAGGTACGACAGGGATTCGGAGGTTCGGGGGCCAACGTCCTGACTTTC.

V and J are TRBV27 and TRBJ2-1, with 16 positions matching TRBD2. After removal of 3 bases from V and 2 bases from J, the junction contained 13 bases not matched to a gene. This CDR3 region has 21 residues. Germline V gene sequence: CDR1 MNHEY, CDR2 SMNVEV (reference sequence). CDR3 amino acids: CASSFLAGTSGRGGTYNEQFF. Written as DNA, the CDR3 is TGTGCCAGCAGTTTTTTAGCCGGGACTAGCGGGAGGGGAGGGACCTACAATGAGCAGTTCTTC.

The chain uses TRBV5-1 and TRBJ1-2; D might be TRBD1 (6 bases). Per the germline V gene, CDR1 is SGHRS and CDR2 is YFSETQ. This CDR3 spans 13 amino acids. V gave up 7 bases and J gave up 2 bases, with 12 bases separating them. The CDR3 reads CASEPQGNYGYTF. CDR3 bases: TGCGCCAGCGAACCTCAGGGGAACTATGGCTACACCTTC.

The genes are TRBV9 and TRBJ2-5; TRBD2 matches 8 bases. Unmatched junction bases numbered 9, after V lost 0 bases and J lost 5 bases. Germline V gene data show CDR1 as SGDLS and CDR2 as YYNGEE. There are 16 residues in the CDR3. The CDR3 here is CASSVVSSGSRETQYF. The CDR3 DNA is TGTGCCAGCAGCGTAGTATCGAGCGGGAGTCGGGAGACCCAGTACTTC.

This chain links TRBV7-9 with TRBJ2-5; D gene ambiguous. This CDR3 spans 15 amino acids. CDR1 is SEHNR and CDR2 is FQNEAQ in the germline V gene (reference sequence). The V and J ends lost 5 bases and 5 bases respectively, with 18 bases between them. The CDR3 DNA sequence: TGTGCCAGCAGCCAAAAGCCCCTTAGATCCGAGACCCAGTACTTC. Translated: CASSQKPLRSETQYF.

The rearrangement joins TRBV7-8 to TRBJ1-2; a weak D match, TRBD1 (6 bases). CDR3 length: 17 residues. From germline, CDR1 is SGHVS and CDR2 FQNEAQ. Trimming removed 1 base at V and 1 base at J, with 16 bases between. CDR3 in DNA: TGTGCCAGCAGCTTAGGCCGGGTCAGGGGCTTTAACTATGGCTACACCTTC. This encodes CASSLGRVRGFNYGYTF.

This rearrangement joins TRBV6-5 to TRBJ1-1; 11 nucleotides agree with TRBD1. Germline V gives CDR1 MNHEY, CDR2 SVGAGI. Trimming cost V 8 bases and J 6 bases; bases outside gene matches: 11. This CDR3 spans 15 amino acids. The CDR3 DNA sequence: TGTGCCAGCTCCCAAAGGACAGGGGGCATCGCTGAAGCTTTCTTT. Translation: CASSQRTGGIAEAFF.

V usage is TRBV2 and J usage is TRBJ1-4; D perhaps matches TRBD1 (5 bases). CDR1 and CDR2 (germline): SNHLY, FYNNEI. V dropped 3 bases and J dropped 10 bases, with 18 bases sitting between them. The CDR3 contains 15 residues. The CDR3 protein is CASSDPNVEGRKLFF. CDR3 in DNA: TGTGCCAGCAGTGACCCGAATGTGGAGGGGCGAAAACTGTTTTTT. The full variable domain, its missing parts supplied by reference TRBV2 and TRBJ1-4, is EPEVTQTPSHQVTQMGQEVILRCVPISNHLYFYWYRQILGQKVEFLVSFYNNEISEKSEIFDDQFSVERPDGSNFTLKIRSTKLEDSAMYFCASSDPNVEGRKLFFGSGTQLSVL.

This chain links TRBV11-2 with TRBJ1-5; D remains unclear. Germline CDR1 and CDR2: SGHAT and FQNNGV. The length of the CDR3 is 13 residues. Trimming shortened V by 1 base and J by 4 bases, and 5 bases separated the two germline ends. The CDR3 reads CASSLGANQPQHF. The DNA for the CDR3 is TGTGCCAGCAGCTTAGGAGCTAATCAGCCCCAGCATTTT.

This chain connects TRBV7-6 to TRBJ1-1; D call uncertain. Looked up from germline, CDR1 is SGHVS and CDR2 is FNYEAQ. Trimming took off 4 bases at V and 6 bases at J, with 9 bases between the two ends. The CDR3 has 12 amino acids. The CDR3 sequence is CASSWRGAEAFF. The CDR3 region has the DNA TGTGCCAGCAGCTGGCGAGGAGCTGAAGCTTTCTTT.